Below, 32 T cell receptor beta chains from the same sample are listed, as sequenced in a study of vaccination and CD4 T cells after COVID-19. Sequence data for DNA of cultured CD4+ T cells were generated by the Oncomine TCR Beta short-read assay. TCRdb re-called the PCR reads with MiXCR, one entry per CDR3 protein. In the table there are just over 20,000 distinct CDR3 sequences, around 62% of which are singletons. These receptors have no known antigen. The treatment denotes: approximately 11-day PBMC culture with coronavirus spike peptide pools or control peptides (ViraFEST assay). The specimen was CD4+ T cells from blood, cultured in vitro, collected before SARS-CoV-2 vaccination. These receptors were taken from a human donor who received a COVID-19 vaccine.

This clonotype was recorded a few times. The genes are TRBV20-1 and TRBJ2-5; 7 bases align to TRBD1. In germline, CDR1 is DFQATT, CDR2 SNEGSKA (reference sequence). The V and J ends lost 4 bases and 5 bases, in that order; junction bases with no gene match: 10. CDR3 length: 14 amino acids. As DNA, the CDR3 is TGCAGTGCTACCAGACAGGGCCCCAGGGAGACCCAGTACTTC. It is translated as CSATRQGPRETQYF.

J is TRBJ2-3 and V is TRBV2; 9 nucleotides align to TRBD2. Germline assignment: CDR1 SNHLY and CDR2 FYNNEI. Losses at the gene ends were 7 bases for V and 5 bases for J; bases not matched to a gene: 4. The CDR3 is made up of 13 amino acids. CDR3 nucleotide sequence: TGTGCCAGCACGACTAGCGGTAGAGATACGCAGTATTTT. It encodes CASTTSGRDTQYF.

The chain has TRBV2 and TRBJ2-7; D not certain. The germline V and J ends were trimmed by 3 bases and 4 bases, with 4 bases remaining between them. Germline V gives CDR1 SNHLY, CDR2 FYNNEI. The CDR3 covers 11 residues. CDR3 nucleotide sequence: TGTGCCAGCAGTGATCATTACGAGCAGTACTTC. Translated, it gives CASSDHYEQYF.

In its sample, this clonotype was seen once. The V and J genes are TRBV19 and TRBJ1-2, with TRBD1 matching 7 bases. Germline values: CDR1 LNHDA, CDR2 SQIVND (reference sequence). The CDR3 has 17 amino acids. The junction had 10 bases not matched to a gene; V was cut back by 0 bases and J by 3 bases. This CDR3 is CASSIEGQPAHDYGYTF. The DNA for the CDR3 is TGTGCCAGTAGTATAGAGGGACAGCCTGCCCACGACTATGGCTACACCTTC.

Here the CDR3 reads CASSVDRESLNEQYF. The CDR3 coding sequence is TGTGCCAGTAGTGTCGACAGGGAGTCTTTGAACGAGCAGTACTTC. This rearrangement joins TRBV19 to TRBJ2-7, with TRBD1 identical over 7 bases. The CDR3 is 15 residues long. Unmatched junction bases numbered 12, after V lost 5 bases and J lost 5 bases. CDR1 and CDR2 from the germline V gene are LNHDA and SQIVND (reference sequence).

This chain uses TRBV7-2 with TRBJ2-1; perhaps TRBD2 as D (6 bases). The CDR3 is 15 residues long. Looked up from germline, CDR1 is SGHTA and CDR2 is FQGNSA. V was shortened by 2 bases and J by 3 bases, with 11 bases between the two germline ends. DNA for the CDR3: TGTGCCAGCAGCTTACCTGTGGGACTCTACAATGAGCAGTTCTTC. It specifies CASSLPVGLYNEQFF.

As regards this clonotype: A read error may produce the germline difference seen at one junction end. This chain joins TRBV30 and TRBJ2-5; D gene ambiguous. Germline CDR1 GTSNPN, CDR2 SVGIG (reference sequence). The CDR3 has 11 amino acids. DNA for the CDR3: TGTGCCTGGAGTGCAAGAGAGACCCGGTACTTC. It translates to CAWSARETRYF.

There are a few counts of this clonotype. V is TRBV7-3 and J is TRBJ2-2; no definite D call. Germline V gene data show CDR1 as SGHTA and CDR2 as FQGTGA. This CDR3 contains 14 residues. V lost 2 bases, J lost 2 bases, and 6 bases lay in between. CDR3 sequence reads: CASSLERNTGELFF. The DNA of the CDR3 is TGTGCCAGCAGCTTAGAGCGAAACACCGGGGAGCTGTTTTTT.

The J gene is TRBJ2-1, the V gene TRBV30; 14 positions match TRBD2. The germline V gene has CDR1 GTSNPN and CDR2 SVGIG (reference sequence). The CDR3 loop spans 16 amino acids. With V trimmed by 7 bases and J by 6 bases, 11 bases remained unmatched. CDR3 bases: TGTGCCTCGACCCCGACTAGCGGGGGGGTTTTCAATGAGCAGTTCTTC. Residues: CASTPTSGGVFNEQFF.

The J gene is TRBJ1-2, the V gene TRBV20-1; D call uncertain. Trimming stripped 6 bases from V and 0 bases from J, with 11 bases between. There are 13 residues in the CDR3. The V gene's germline CDR1 is DFQATT and CDR2 SNEGSKA (reference sequence). For the CDR3, the DNA is TGCAGTGCCGAAAAGACCTCTAACTATGGCTACACCTTC. This sequence encodes CSAEKTSNYGYTF.

The rearrangement uses TRBV19 and TRBJ2-1, with D possibly being TRBD1 (6 bases). Deletions cut 6 bases from V and 3 bases from J, with 18 bases between. The CDR3 sequence is 16 residues long. Per germline, CDR1 LNHDA and CDR2 SQIVND (reference sequence). The CDR3 region is CASSRSAGTNYNEQFF. In nucleotides, the CDR3 is TGTGCCAGTAGCAGAAGCGCCGGGACAAACTACAATGAGCAGTTCTTC.

There are a few counts of this clonotype. V gene TRBV10-2 combines with J gene TRBJ1-5; D might be TRBD1 (5 bases). Germline CDR1 is WSHSY and CDR2 is SAAADI. Trimming shortened V by 6 bases and J by 3 bases, and 6 bases separated the two germline ends. The CDR3 sequence is 12 residues long. This CDR3 is CASRDINQPQHF. CDR3 DNA: TGCGCCAGCAGGGACATCAATCAGCCCCAGCATTTT.

The rearrangement links TRBV15 to TRBJ2-7; maybe TRBD2 (6 bases). There are 14 residues in the CDR3. Trimming stripped 9 bases from V and 2 bases from J, with 17 bases between. Germline CDR1 LNHNV, CDR2 YYDKDF (reference sequence). CDR3 DNA: TGTGCCACAGGGCGGGGCCGTAGAACCTACGAGCAGTACTTC. As protein: CATGRGRRTYEQYF.

The gene calls are TRBV7-7 and TRBJ1-6, with D perhaps matching TRBD1 (5 bases). V lost 4 bases to trimming and J lost 0 bases, with 16 bases between them. The germline gives CDR1 SSHAT, CDR2 FNYEAQ (reference sequence). The CDR3 extends over 18 amino acids. The CDR3: CASSSRQRRSSYNSPLHF. The CDR3 DNA sequence: TGTGCCAGCAGCTCCAGACAGCGCCGGAGCTCCTATAATTCACCCCTCCACTTT.

In this sample, this clonotype turned up a few times. This chain connects TRBV27 to TRBJ1-5; D is ambiguous. Germline V lookup: CDR1 MNHEY, CDR2 SMNVEV (reference sequence). This CDR3 is 15 amino acids long. The V end was cut by 5 bases, the J end by 0 bases, with 11 bases between. The CDR3 coding sequence is TGTGCCAGCAGTGCCGGACGGTATAGCAATCAGCCCCAGCATTTT. Its protein is CASSAGRYSNQPQHF.

V gene TRBV30 combines with J gene TRBJ2-3; a possible D gene is TRBD1 (5 bases). Germline CDR1 and CDR2: GTSNPN and SVGIG (reference sequence). Trimming took 6 bases from V and 1 from J, leaving 14 bases between them. The CDR3 sequence is 14 residues long. The CDR3 DNA follows: TGTGCCTGCACCCAGGGATCCGGCACAGATACGCAGTATTTT. It is translated as CACTQGSGTDTQYF.

The V gene is TRBV7-2, the J gene TRBJ2-3; 10 nucleotides align to TRBD2. The germline CDR1 and CDR2 sequences are SGHTA and FQGNSA. The CDR3 extends over 17 amino acids. J lost 0 bases, V lost 6 bases, and 9 bases had no gene match. The CDR3 DNA sequence: TGTGCCAGCAGAGCCCTTACTAGCGGGATAAGCACAGATACGCAGTATTTT. Amino acids: CASRALTSGISTDTQYF.

This chain uses TRBV6-1 with TRBJ2-2; TRBD1 is a possible D gene (5 bases). The germline V gene has CDR1 MNHNS and CDR2 SASEGT. This CDR3 comprises 15 residues. V lost 6 bases to trimming and J lost 1 base, with 12 bases between them. CDR3 sequence (DNA): TGTGCCAGCAGCGCATCTACAGGGAACACCGGGGAGCTGTTTTTT. It translates to CASSASTGNTGELFF.

The genes are TRBV30 and TRBJ2-2, with TRBD2 matching over 13 bases. The CDR3 totals 15 residues. Losses at the gene ends were 0 bases for V and 6 bases for J; bases not matched to a gene: 1. CDR1 GTSNPN and CDR2 SVGIG come from the germline V gene (reference sequence). CDR3 protein: CAWSVTSGGAGELFF. CDR3 DNA sequence: TGTGCCTGGAGTGTCACTAGCGGGGGGGCCGGGGAGCTGTTTTTT.

The V gene is TRBV12-5, the J gene TRBJ2-5; TRBD2 aligns across 11 bases. The germline CDR1 and CDR2 sequences are LGHNT and FRNRAP. Trimming removed 7 bases from V and 6 bases from J; junction bases left unmatched: 7. The CDR3 length is 14 residues. CDR3 loop: CASDPASGGQTQYF. In DNA, the CDR3 is TGTGCTAGTGACCCGGCTAGCGGGGGGCAGACCCAGTACTTC.

The genes are TRBV18 and TRBJ1-4; maybe TRBD1 (5 bases). V gave up 1 base and J gave up 3 bases, with 9 bases separating them. The CDR3 runs 15 residues. The germline gives CDR1 KGHSH, CDR2 LQKENI. CDR3 protein: CASSPLQEPNEKLFF. CDR3 DNA sequence: TGTGCCAGCTCACCACTACAGGAACCTAATGAAAAACTGTTTTTT. Filled out from reference TRBV18 and TRBJ1-4, the complete variable domain reads NAGVMQNPRHLVRRRGQEARLRCSPMKGHSHVYWYRQLPEEGLKFMVYLQKENIIDESGMPKERFSAEFPKEGPSILRIQQVVRGDSAAYFCASSPLQEPNEKLFFGSGTQLSVL.

The rearrangement joins TRBV7-9 to TRBJ1-2; a weak D match, TRBD1 (5 bases). V shed 1 base and J shed 1 base, with 13 bases lying between them. CDR1 SEHNR and CDR2 FQNEAQ come from the germline V gene (reference sequence). This CDR3 is 16 amino acids long. As DNA, the CDR3 is TGTGCCAGCAGCTTAGAAGGGCAGGGCTTTAACTATGGCTACACCTTC. The encoded protein is CASSLEGQGFNYGYTF.

This chain connects TRBV24-1 to TRBJ1-2; no reliable D call. CDR1 and CDR2 from the germline V gene are KGHDR and SFDVKD. The CDR3 contains 13 residues. Trimming took off 3 bases at V and 8 bases at J, with 12 bases between the two ends. DNA of the CDR3: TGTGCCACCAGTGATACTTCGCGCAGGGGCTACACCTTC. Protein product: CATSDTSRRGYTF.

The chain is built from TRBV9 and TRBJ1-2; D is perhaps TRBD1 (5 bases). The CDR3 is 14 amino acids. CDR1 and CDR2 from the germline V gene are SGDLS and YYNGEE. Between the trimmed V and J ends, which lost 4 bases and 8 bases, there was a span of 18 bases. The CDR3 loop reads CASSYSMGERGYTF. The CDR3 bases are TGTGCCAGCAGCTATTCGATGGGGGAAAGAGGCTACACCTTC. Full variable domain (missing parts from reference TRBV9 and TRBJ1-2): DSGVTQTPKHLITATGQRVTLRCSPRSGDLSVYWYQQSLDQGLQFLIQYYNGEERAKGNILERFSAQQFPDLHSELNLSSLELGDSALYFCASSYSMGERGYTFGSGTRLTVV.

The genes are TRBV6-1 and TRBJ2-7, with D possibly matching TRBD1 (6 bases). In germline, CDR1 is MNHNS, CDR2 SASEGT. The V end was cut by 4 bases, the J end by 6 bases, with 7 bases between. The CDR3 totals 11 residues. The CDR3, as DNA: TGTGCCAGCAGTGGGACAGCCGAGCAGTACTTC. It specifies CASSGTAEQYF.

The chain joins TRBV6-1 to TRBJ1-4; D remains ambiguous. The CDR3 loop spans 17 amino acids. V lost 7 bases and J lost 0, with 18 bases in between. Germline-derived CDR1 and CDR2 are MNHNS and SASEGT. This chain's CDR3 is CASTRQIRTATNEKLFF. CDR3 sequence (DNA): TGTGCCAGCACCAGGCAAATTCGGACCGCAACTAATGAAAAACTGTTTTTT.

This chain joins TRBV20-1 and TRBJ2-7, with a weak D call TRBD1 (6 bases). The germline V gene has CDR1 DFQATT and CDR2 SNEGSKA (reference sequence). The CDR3 loop spans 14 amino acids. V was shortened by 1 base and J by 4 bases, with 14 bases between the two germline ends. CDR3 sequence: CSARGLNRVYEQYF. The CDR3, as DNA: TGCAGTGCTAGAGGCCTAAACAGGGTGTACGAGCAGTACTTC.

The chain is built from TRBV11-3 and TRBJ2-1; D gene ambiguous. Germline values: CDR1 SGHNT, CDR2 YENEEA. The CDR3 length is 15 residues. Trimming cost V 6 bases and J 0 bases, with 12 bases left between them. The CDR3, as DNA: TGTGCCAGCAGTAGAGGACGGAGCTCCTACAATGAGCAGTTCTTC. It specifies CASSRGRSSYNEQFF.

V gene TRBV15 combines with J gene TRBJ2-1; 7 bases agree with TRBD1. The CDR3 contains 17 residues. Germline CDR1 reads LNHNV; CDR2 reads YYDKDF (reference sequence). The J segment lost 6 bases and the V segment lost 1 base, leaving 12 bases of the junction unmatched. CDR3 DNA: TGTGCCACCAGCAGAGGCCTAGGGGCAGGGGGACGCAATGAGCAGTTCTTC. Protein product: CATSRGLGAGGRNEQFF.

The CDR3 nucleotides read TGTGCCATCAGCCCCGGGACAGGGAGATCCTACGAGCAGTACTTC. Its translation is CAISPGTGRSYEQYF. This chain links TRBV10-3 with TRBJ2-7, with 9 bases that match TRBD1. Germline V gene data show CDR1 as ENHRY and CDR2 as SYGVKD. This CDR3 is built from 15 residues. V gave up 6 bases and J gave up 1 base; unmatched junction bases: 7.

The chain employs TRBV25-1 and TRBJ1-2, with D perhaps TRBD1 (5 bases). In germline, CDR1 is MGHDK, CDR2 SYGVNS. The CDR3 sequence is 13 residues long. Between the trimmed V and J ends, which lost 3 bases and 2 bases, there was a span of 7 bases. CDR3 protein: CASSETENYGYTF. The CDR3 bases are TGTGCCAGCAGTGAGACAGAGAACTATGGCTACACCTTC.

The rearrangement links TRBV10-1 to TRBJ2-5; 8 bases are shared with TRBD1. V shed 2 bases, J shed 5 bases, and the junction held 10 bases outside the gene matches. CDR1 is WNHNN, CDR2 SYGVQD, per germline (reference sequence). The CDR3 spans 16 residues. CDR3 amino acids: CASSEVTGEVGETQYF. The CDR3 coding sequence is TGCGCCAGCAGTGAGGTGACAGGGGAGGTGGGGGAGACCCAGTACTTC.